This T cell receptor (beta chain) was captured in a study of T cell responses to AZD1222 COVID-19 vaccine. Whole-study results and caveats: Across the whole spike, CD4 TCRs peaked at regions 160-218 and 743-854. Just a handful of AZD1222 recipients were seropositive at baseline.

V lost 4 bases and J lost 4; bases outside the gene matches: 13. The CDR3 covers 16 residues. The germline V gene encodes CDR1 SGHVS and CDR2 FQNEAQ. With regard to this clone: Its antigen is still unknown.

Only in-frame clones appear in the TCRdb table, and some are missing; sequencing was by immunoSEQ multiplex PCR. Among more than 120,000 clones listed, 85% to 90% were seen once. The source material was peripheral blood, sampled 28 days after the second AZD1222 dose. The rearrangement uses TRBV7-8 and TRBJ2-7, with 7 bases identical to TRBD1. The receptor's source is an adult who received the AZD1222 COVID-19 vaccine. The CDR3 here is CASSSPGGQLYYEQYF. CDR3 sequence (DNA): TGTGCCAGCAGCTCCCCTGGGGGACAGTTATATTACGAGCAGTACTTC.